These 13 T cell receptor beta chains originate from one sample sequenced in a study of cytomegalovirus exposure and HLA in healthy donors. The table came from immunoSEQ multiplex PCR; TCRdb's copy has only in-frame clones and leaves some out. The sample lists about 78,000 clones; almost 97% were seen once. The material sequenced was PBMCs. Receptor source: a man between 18 and 29 years old in good health and CMV-seropositive.

A note on this clone: The sample has other DNA sequences that encode this CDR3 too. V usage is TRBV28 and J usage is TRBJ2-7; perhaps TRBD1 as D (6 bases). There are 13 residues in the CDR3. Deletions cut 6 bases from V and 1 base from J, with 10 bases between. The V gene's germline CDR1 is MDHEN and CDR2 SYDVKM. The CDR3 protein is CASRPGQSYEQYF. The CDR3 DNA reads TGTGCCAGCAGACCAGGACAGTCCTACGAGCAGTACTTC. Full variable domain (rest looked up from reference TRBV28 and TRBJ2-7): DVKVTQSSRYLVKRTGEKVFLECVQDMDHENMFWYRQDPGLGLRLIYFSYDVKMKEKGDIPEGYSVSREKKERFSLILESASTNQTSMYLCASRPGQSYEQYFGPGTRLTVT.

The J gene is TRBJ1-4, the V gene TRBV29-1; D is ambiguous. The CDR3 sequence is 13 residues long. The germline V and J ends were trimmed by 4 bases and 1 base, with 7 bases remaining between them. Germline V gene lookup returns CDR1 SQVTM and CDR2 ANQGSEA. The CDR3 sequence: CSVGGGTNEKLFF. The CDR3 region has the DNA TGCAGCGTTGGTGGAGGAACTAATGAAAAACTGTTTTTT.

In its sample, this clone was seen once. V gene TRBV18 combines with J gene TRBJ2-5; 7 bases agree with TRBD2. After removal of 1 base from V and 5 bases from J, the junction contained 7 bases not matched to a gene. The CDR3 sequence is 15 residues long. CDR1 is KGHSH, CDR2 LQKENI, per germline. The CDR3 loop reads CASSPLRLAGETQYF. The CDR3 nucleotides read TGTGCCAGCTCACCACTGCGACTAGCAGGGGAGACCCAGTACTTC.

The rearrangement links TRBV19 to TRBJ2-1; maybe TRBD1 (6 bases). Trimming stripped 0 bases from V and 9 bases from J, with 12 bases between. This CDR3 is built from 14 residues. Germline V gene data show CDR1 as LNHDA and CDR2 as SQIVND (reference sequence). The CDR3 is CASSIDQGRREQFF. The CDR3, as DNA: TGTGCCAGTAGTATAGATCAGGGGCGGCGTGAGCAGTTCTTC.

V usage is TRBV18 and J usage is TRBJ2-7; 8 nucleotides agree with TRBD1. J gave up 1 base and V 4 bases, and 6 bases lay outside the gene matches. Germline V gives CDR1 KGHSH, CDR2 LQKENI. This CDR3 is built from 15 residues. The CDR3 here is CASSLRQGPSYEQYF. The DNA for the CDR3 is TGTGCCAGCTCACTCCGACAGGGGCCTTCCTACGAGCAGTACTTC.

V gene TRBV16 combines with J gene TRBJ1-2; possibly TRBD1 for D (5 bases). The germline V and J ends were trimmed by 2 bases and 3 bases, with 10 bases remaining between them. The CDR3 loop spans 14 amino acids. In germline, CDR1 is KGHSY, CDR2 FQNENV. The CDR3 protein is CASSQRGYDYGYTF. In DNA form, the CDR3 reads TGTGCCAGCAGCCAAAGGGGATACGACTATGGCTACACCTTC.

The V and J genes are TRBV19 and TRBJ2-2, with D maybe TRBD2 (6 bases). Germline loops: CDR1 LNHDA, CDR2 SQIVND (reference sequence). There are 13 residues in the CDR3. The V and J ends lost 6 bases and 5 bases respectively, with 10 bases between them. The CDR3 nucleotides are TGTGCCAGTAGCCCCCGGGGGACCGGGGAGCTGTTTTTT. The encoded protein is CASSPRGTGELFF.

Here the CDR3 reads CASSPGQGPYEQYF. In nucleotides, the CDR3 is TGTGCCAGCAGTCCGGGACAGGGACCTTACGAGCAGTACTTC. The V and J genes are TRBV28 and TRBJ2-7, with 9 bases identical to TRBD1. CDR3 size: 14 residues. Germline CDR1 reads MDHEN; CDR2 reads SYDVKM. J gave up 4 bases and V 5 bases, and 6 bases lay outside the gene matches. The variable domain in full, with the rest retrieved from reference TRBV28 and TRBJ2-7, is DVKVTQSSRYLVKRTGEKVFLECVQDMDHENMFWYRQDPGLGLRLIYFSYDVKMKEKGDIPEGYSVSREKKERFSLILESASTNQTSMYLCASSPGQGPYEQYFGPGTRLTVT.

This chain uses TRBV5-1 with TRBJ1-2; TRBD1 is a possible D gene (5 bases). This CDR3 contains 13 residues. Germline-derived CDR1 and CDR2 are SGHRS and YFSETQ. V was shortened by 7 bases and J by 1 base, with 11 bases between the two germline ends. This chain's CDR3 is CASALDSNYGYTF. CDR3 sequence (DNA): TGCGCCAGCGCCTTAGACAGTAACTATGGCTACACCTTC.

Of note for this clone: An end of the junction does not agree with germline; a read error may underlie this. The chain couples TRBV7-7 to TRBJ2-2, with TRBD1 matching 8 bases. This CDR3 contains 17 residues. Germline V gene data show CDR1 as SSHAT and CDR2 as FNYEAQ (reference sequence). CDR3 nucleotides: TGTGCTAGCAGCTTTGGACAGGGAGCCACGAACACCGGGGAGCTGTTTTTT. Amino acid sequence: CASSFGQGATNTGELFF.

The V gene is TRBV5-1, the J gene TRBJ1-1; weak D call: TRBD1 (5 bases). The CDR3 consists of 14 residues. Trimming shortened V by 1 base and J by 0 bases, and 7 bases separated the two germline ends. The germline V gene encodes CDR1 SGHRS and CDR2 YFSETQ. CDR3 nucleotide sequence: TGCGCCAGCAGCTTGCAGGGCATGAACACTGAAGCTTTCTTT. Amino acids: CASSLQGMNTEAFF.

The chain uses TRBV5-1 and TRBJ2-7; no clear D gene. Germline V gene sequence: CDR1 SGHRS, CDR2 YFSETQ. This CDR3 contains 13 residues. V was cut by 5 bases and J by 6 bases, with 15 bases left in between. As DNA, the CDR3 is TGCGCCAGCAGTCCAGAGGCGGAAGGCGAGCAGTACTTC. Protein: CASSPEAEGEQYF. The variable domain in full, completed from reference TRBV5-1 and TRBJ2-7, reads KAGVTQTPRYLIKTRGQQVTLSCSPISGHRSVSWYQQTPGQGLQFLFEYFSETQRNKGNFPGRFSGRQFSNSRSEMNVSTLELGDSALYLCASSPEAEGEQYFGPGTRLTVT.

The V gene is TRBV27, the J gene TRBJ1-1; maybe TRBD1 (5 bases). CDR3 length: 15 amino acids. The germline V and J ends were trimmed by 1 base and 10 bases, with 19 bases remaining between them. CDR1 and CDR2 (germline): MNHEY, SMNVEV (reference sequence). DNA for the CDR3: TGTGCCAGCAGTTTATTTGCAGGGCCCCTTGCTGCAGCTTTCTTT. The encoded protein is CASSLFAGPLAAAFF.